Included here is one T cell receptor beta chain sequence, with context. What it binds is unknown. The authors ran the assay at deep level. TCRdb keeps only in-frame clones here, not all; method: immunoSEQ multiplex PCR. The data hold approximately 2.5 million clones, with 90% to 95% observed a single time. This record comes from a study of shared clonotypes between healthy human individuals. Study as a whole: A couple of women and a few men aged 18 to 49 made up the donors.

Findings and caveats of the study: Compared with memory subsets, naive subsets generally had larger estimated richness.

This clonotype was sampled from a man younger than 35 in good health. The sample was naive CD4+ T cells sorted from blood. Documented subset: CD45RA+ positively selected.

The CDR3 is CASRNDRDRVPQPQHF. For the CDR3, the DNA is TGTGCCAGCAGAAACGACCGGGACAGGGTGCCTCAGCCCCAGCATTTT. This chain joins TRBV2 and TRBJ1-5; 9 positions match TRBD1. With 6 bases clipped from V and 6 bases from J, the junction kept 12 bases outside the gene matches. CDR3 length: 16 residues. Germline loops: CDR1 SNHLY, CDR2 FYNNEI.